These T cell receptor beta chains were read from a single sample in a study of cytomegalovirus exposure and HLA in healthy donors. This table comes from immunoSEQ multiplex PCR, and its TCRdb copy is limited to in-frame clones, with some not included. The sample has some 94,000 clones, around 82% seen once; the top ten hold about 3.5%. The sequencing input was PBMCs. These receptors all stem from a man aged 35 to 55 in good health and CMV-seronegative. Both conserved end residues are part of each CDR3. Fields, in order: J gene, V gene, CDR3 protein.

j_call: TRBJ2-1; v_call: TRBV9; cdr3_aa: CASSPPDSLGEQFF
j_call: TRBJ1-1; v_call: TRBV19; cdr3_aa: CASSMKEGTEAFF
j_call: TRBJ1-1; v_call: TRBV19; cdr3_aa: CASSMAGWAEAFF
j_call: TRBJ1-1; v_call: TRBV6-5; cdr3_aa: CASSLLVPPREAFF
j_call: TRBJ2-5; v_call: TRBV19; cdr3_aa: CASSIFRGETQYF
j_call: TRBJ1-6; v_call: TRBV7-9; cdr3_aa: CAIRGGTTSPLHF
j_call: TRBJ1-6; v_call: TRBV5-1; cdr3_aa: CASRRVLNNNSPLHF
j_call: TRBJ1-5; v_call: TRBV6-1; cdr3_aa: CASSGNRGVRNQPQHF
j_call: TRBJ1-1; v_call: TRBV4-2; cdr3_aa: CASSQGRSQGKNTEAFF
j_call: TRBJ1-2; v_call: TRBV6-1; cdr3_aa: CASSGAGAGYTF
j_call: TRBJ1-2; v_call: TRBV28; cdr3_aa: CASSGTAYYGYTF
j_call: TRBJ2-1; v_call: TRBV28; cdr3_aa: CASSLSSPSGSYNEQFF
j_call: TRBJ1-5; v_call: TRBV27; cdr3_aa: CASSYSGTGGWVNQPQHF
j_call: TRBJ2-1; v_call: TRBV5-1; cdr3_aa: CASSYPRDSPGDEQFF
j_call: TRBJ2-5; v_call: TRBV19; cdr3_aa: CASSATGFGETQYF
j_call: TRBJ1-5; v_call: TRBV7-2; cdr3_aa: CASSLTQGGQPQHF
j_call: TRBJ1-1; v_call: TRBV2; cdr3_aa: CASRGTGTGGTEAFF
j_call: TRBJ1-1; v_call: TRBV14; cdr3_aa: CASSQALTGGFAFF
j_call: TRBJ2-1; v_call: TRBV5-5; cdr3_aa: CASSFLRTSHQSSYNEQFF
j_call: TRBJ1-5; v_call: TRBV6-1; cdr3_aa: CASLDRGSNQPQHF
j_call: TRBJ1-2; v_call: TRBV29-1; cdr3_aa: CSAMGQSNYGYTF
j_call: TRBJ1-1; v_call: TRBV11-1; cdr3_aa: CASSSSTGLGTEAFF
j_call: TRBJ1-1; v_call: TRBV27; cdr3_aa: CASSLGGGLTEAFF
j_call: TRBJ1-2; v_call: TRBV28; cdr3_aa: CASSSDRGYGYTF
j_call: TRBJ2-7; v_call: TRBV11-2; cdr3_aa: CASSSPLGQGGREQYF
j_call: TRBJ2-5; v_call: TRBV15; cdr3_aa: CATSRAASGGATKTQYF
j_call: TRBJ1-2; v_call: TRBV28; cdr3_aa: CASSLAWRGYTF
j_call: TRBJ2-2; v_call: TRBV30; cdr3_aa: CAWSVRGQAGELFF
j_call: TRBJ1-4; v_call: TRBV19; cdr3_aa: CASSTWTGDNEKLFF
j_call: TRBJ2-3; v_call: TRBV5-6; cdr3_aa: CASSARVDTQYF
j_call: TRBJ2-1; v_call: TRBV5-1; cdr3_aa: CASSSDYRNEQFF
j_call: TRBJ2-5; v_call: TRBV7-7; cdr3_aa: CASSVGQQTIETQYF
j_call: TRBJ1-4; v_call: TRBV4-1; cdr3_aa: CASSYRTGPTNEKLFF
j_call: TRBJ2-1; v_call: TRBV13; cdr3_aa: CASSPRVGLNNEQFF
j_call: TRBJ2-3; v_call: TRBV5-1; cdr3_aa: CASRLAPGDTDTQYF
j_call: TRBJ2-2; v_call: TRBV4-2; cdr3_aa: CASTGREGPGGELFF
j_call: TRBJ2-1; v_call: TRBV30; cdr3_aa: CAWKASSYNEQFF
j_call: TRBJ1-3; v_call: TRBV5-1; cdr3_aa: CASSLARHGNSGNTIYF
j_call: TRBJ1-3; v_call: TRBV10-3; cdr3_aa: CAISDFVSGNTIYF
j_call: TRBJ1-1; v_call: TRBV7-9; cdr3_aa: CASSLPPPEDTEAFF
j_call: TRBJ2-7; v_call: TRBV6-4; cdr3_aa: CASSVMAGEFAEQYF
j_call: TRBJ2-7; v_call: TRBV5-6; cdr3_aa: CASSFFGRPSYEQYF
j_call: TRBJ1-1; v_call: TRBV6-6; cdr3_aa: CASSYSGGITEAFF
j_call: TRBJ1-2; v_call: TRBV5-4; cdr3_aa: CASSSAQGAFGYTF
j_call: TRBJ1-1; v_call: TRBV2; cdr3_aa: CASSVPGTGEMNTEAFF
j_call: TRBJ2-1; v_call: TRBV29-1; cdr3_aa: CSVESRGTSSGNEQFF
j_call: TRBJ2-7; v_call: TRBV13; cdr3_aa: CASSLEDRPQSSYEQYF
j_call: TRBJ2-7; v_call: TRBV28; cdr3_aa: CASRLQGARAYEQYF
j_call: TRBJ2-7; v_call: TRBV5-1; cdr3_aa: CASSLGQGANIQYF
j_call: TRBJ1-1; v_call: TRBV7-8; cdr3_aa: CASSLGQGLNTEAFF
j_call: TRBJ1-1; v_call: TRBV5-1; cdr3_aa: CASRTGQTMNTEAFF